This T cell receptor beta chain emerged from a study of CD8+CD57+ T cells in acquired aplastic anemia (dated by TCRdb to the late 2010s). Regarding the research as a whole: Extracted DNA from sorted CD4+ and CD8+ cells averaged around 3.4 ug, ranging from about 0.18 to 27.4 ug. Mean read counts for healthy donor samples were roughly 10 million for CD4+ cells and 11.0 million for CD8+ cells.

The V end gives up 0 bases and the J end 3 bases, leaving 3 bases in the junction not matched to a gene. Its CDR3 holds 15 amino acids, cysteine through phenylalanine. Only CDR3 DNA remains: 45 bases, in frame from the first base. Based on the germline V gene, the CDR1 and CDR2 sequences are SGHTS and YDEGEE. Genomic DNA served as template for TCR beta VDJ combination and CDR3 sequence profiling. An Illumina HiSeq 2000 was used for TCR repertoire sequencing. The original pipeline was this. Repertoire assessment relied on Simpson's diversity index, CDR3 size and DJ length profiles, and TRBV/TRBJ rearrangement plots. Whichever DNA sequence was most abundant in the deep sequencing data was defined as the immunodominant clone. CDR3 amino acid sequences were checked for sharing across subjects and were also compared against the VDJdb database and published repertoires. TCRdb reanalyzed the raw reads on its own, using fastp at Q25 for trimming and MiXCR for clone calling, and kept in-frame beta chains. Rows matching on CDR3 protein sequence are summarized as one entry with the most common DNA and genes. The V and J calls were determined by TCRdb, not by the authors. Here the sample has about 190,000 distinct CDR3 sequences; roughly half occur a single time. The leading ten clones occupy 15% to 20% of the sample.

In the study, sorted CD4+ and CD8+ blood T cells from patients with severe aplastic anemia and from healthy subjects underwent deep sequencing of TCR repertoires. Ficoll-Paque density gradient centrifugation was used to isolate peripheral blood mononuclear cells. Before DNA was extracted, CD4+ and CD8+ T cells were sorted using either FACS or magnetic beads. With respect to this clonotype: Its antigen is currently not known. No base qualities exist here, and no much larger clone lies one base off it.

General study outcomes and caveats: Patients and healthy controls showed no significant difference in CD8+ Simpson's diversity (P=0.060). Although 25 to 30 CD8+ CDR3 sequences were shared by patients and controls, these sequences appeared highly expressed in patients and within the immunodominant clones of patients.

The sample comprised sorted CD4+, CD8+, or CD8+CD57+ T cells (not recorded which) from PBMCs. This receptor chain uses TRBV5-8 and TRBJ1-5; TRBD1 matches 7 bases in the middle. This TCR derives from a human donor in good health, serving as a control. The base sequence is TGTGCCAGCAGCTTGGCCAGGGGGGACAATCAGCCCCAGCATTTT. Translated, this is CASSLARGDNQPQHF.